The 10 T cell receptor beta chains below all came from one sample that was sequenced in a study of cytomegalovirus exposure and HLA in healthy donors. PCR used 60 Vbeta primers and 13 Jbeta primers. This table comes from immunoSEQ multiplex PCR, and its TCRdb copy is limited to in-frame clones, with some not included. There are about 130,000 clones in the sample; roughly 83% occur only once, and 0.95% to 1.5% lies in the top ten. Sequenced material: PBMCs. The receptors were sampled from a girl aged 2 to 9 in good health and CMV-seronegative.

V gene TRBV30 combines with J gene TRBJ2-7; 7 nucleotides match TRBD1. The CDR3 extends over 14 amino acids. Trimming at V came to 5 bases and at J to 1 base, leaving 8 bases not matched to a gene. Germline V gene data show CDR1 as GTSNPN and CDR2 as SVGIG (reference sequence). The DNA of the CDR3 is TGTGCCTGGCAACCTGACAGGGTGTCCTACGAGCAGTACTTC. Protein: CAWQPDRVSYEQYF.

The chain couples TRBV27 to TRBJ2-2, with a tentative D call TRBD2 (5 bases). The CDR3 has 13 amino acids. In germline, CDR1 is MNHEY, CDR2 SMNVEV (reference sequence). V was clipped by 6 bases and J by 0 bases, with 5 bases between them. CDR3 nucleotides: TGTGCCAGCAGGGACTCGAACACCGGGGAGCTGTTTTTT. Protein sequence: CASRDSNTGELFF.

The V call is TRBV6-1, the J call TRBJ1-1; 7 positions agree with TRBD1. The germline CDR1 and CDR2 sequences are MNHNS and SASEGT. V shed 4 bases, J shed 8 bases, and the junction held 16 bases outside the gene matches. The CDR3 extends over 16 amino acids. DNA for the CDR3: TGTGCCAGCAGTGGTCTAAAGGGGACAGCCCGAGGGGAAGCTTTCTTT. Residues: CASSGLKGTARGEAFF.

The chain employs TRBV14 and TRBJ2-7; the D is unclear. Germline V gives CDR1 SGHDN, CDR2 FVKESK. The germline V and J ends were trimmed by 0 bases and 2 bases, with 8 bases remaining between them. This CDR3 contains 14 residues. The DNA for the CDR3 is TGTGCCAGCAGCCAAGACAGGATACCCTACGAGCAGTACTTC. Its protein is CASSQDRIPYEQYF.

The rearrangement joins TRBV19 to TRBJ1-1, with D tentatively TRBD1 (6 bases). CDR1 and CDR2 (germline): LNHDA, SQIVND (reference sequence). V was shortened by 3 bases and J by 1 base, with 9 bases between the two germline ends. The CDR3 extends over 14 amino acids. The DNA of the CDR3 is TGTGCCAGTAGTATTTCCAGGGGGAACACTGAAGCTTTCTTT. Its translation is CASSISRGNTEAFF.

In this sample, this clone turned up a few times. The chain is built from TRBV4-1 and TRBJ1-4; no clear D. CDR1 is MGHRA and CDR2 is YSYEKL in the germline V gene. V was pared by 7 bases and J by 0 bases, with 12 bases between. The length of the CDR3 is 15 residues. This chain's CDR3 is CASKRRPSTNEKLFF. The CDR3 nucleotides are TGCGCCAGCAAGAGGCGGCCGTCAACTAATGAAAAACTGTTTTTT.

With regard to this clone: A read error may produce the germline difference seen at one junction end. The V call is TRBV2, the J call TRBJ2-5, with 9 bases aligning to TRBD2. The CDR3 extends over 11 amino acids. The germline V gene has CDR1 SNHLY and CDR2 FYNNEI. DNA for the CDR3: TGTGCCAGCAGTGTTAGCGGGAGCCAGGACTTC. It codes for CASSVSGSQDF.

The V and J genes are TRBV2 and TRBJ2-4; 7 bases line up with TRBD1. V dropped 5 bases and J dropped 2; count of bases not matched to a gene: 6. In germline, CDR1 is SNHLY, CDR2 FYNNEI. This CDR3 spans 15 amino acids. The DNA of the CDR3 is TGTGCCAGCAGTCTAGGGGGCGCGTCCAAAAACATTCAGTACTTC. It codes for CASSLGGASKNIQYF.

The chain is built from TRBV6-1 and TRBJ2-2; tentative D call: TRBD2 (5 bases). Germline assignment: CDR1 MNHNS and CDR2 SASEGT. This CDR3 comprises 14 residues. Trimming cost V 7 bases and J 6 bases, with 15 bases left between them. The CDR3 spells CASTEGSYAGELFF. The CDR3 DNA is TGTGCCAGCACAGAGGGTTCCTATGCCGGGGAGCTGTTTTTT.

V and J are TRBV7-2 and TRBJ2-2; 11 nucleotides match TRBD1. The DNA end is more similar to TRBJ1-3, so the J call may be wrong. Germline V CDR1 and CDR2: SGHTA, FQGNSA. This CDR3 has 15 amino acids. The CDR3 nucleotides read TGTGCCAGCAGCTGGGACAGGGGGAATGGAAACACCATATATTTT. Encoded protein: CASSWDRGNGNTIYF.